These 14 T cell receptor beta chains were sequenced from one sample in a study of T-cell memory formation after mild COVID-19 (TCRdb year 2021). The method behind the library was 5' RACE. Instrument on record: Illumina NovaSeq 6000. TCRdb's own reprocessing of the public reads used fastp at Q25 and MiXCR and kept productive beta chains. One record per CDR3 amino acid sequence lists the most common genes and DNA. The sample table holds about 560,000 distinct CDR3 sequences, of which about 22% were seen once. The ten largest clonotypes hold around 9.2% of the sample. What was sequenced was PBMCs or a T cell subset sorted from them (not recorded which). These receptors all come from an adult woman who had mild COVID-19 (a few samples of this study predate the infection). The sample titles of this study are shuffled in the database, so cell type and time point are left out; the donor was told from shared clones.

The chain recombines TRBV9 with TRBJ1-2; possible D gene TRBD1, 6 bases. The germline V and J ends were trimmed by 0 bases and 4 bases, with 22 bases remaining between them. Germline V CDR1 and CDR2: SGDLS, YYNGEE. The CDR3 is made up of 18 amino acids. CDR3 sequence reads: CASSVETGTPIVPYGYTF. The CDR3 bases are TGTGCCAGCAGCGTAGAAACCGGGACACCAATTGTTCCCTATGGCTACACCTTC.

This chain joins TRBV5-6 and TRBJ1-2, with D perhaps TRBD1 (5 bases). The germline V gene encodes CDR1 SGHDT and CDR2 YYEEEE. Trimming took 0 bases from V and 7 from J, leaving 10 bases between them. The CDR3 has 13 amino acids. The CDR3 bases are TGTGCCAGCAGCTTGGGACTAACAGGTGGCTACACCTTC. Its protein is CASSLGLTGGYTF.

The rearrangement links TRBV10-3 to TRBJ1-5, with D uncertain. V shed 8 bases and J shed 1 base, with 9 bases lying between them. CDR1 and CDR2 (germline): ENHRY, SYGVKD. This CDR3 has 13 amino acids. CDR3 sequence: CAIGLDSNQPQHF. CDR3 nucleotide sequence: TGTGCCATCGGGTTAGACAGCAATCAGCCCCAGCATTTT.

This chain connects TRBV19 to TRBJ2-1; 13 bases align to TRBD2. The length of the CDR3 is 16 residues. Per germline, CDR1 LNHDA and CDR2 SQIVND (reference sequence). The V segment lost 1 base and the J segment 7 bases; nucleotides outside the gene matches: 4. CDR3 sequence: CASSIVGTSGKNEQFF. DNA for the CDR3: TGTGCCAGTAGTATAGTCGGGACTAGCGGGAAGAATGAGCAGTTCTTC. Full variable domain (rest looked up from reference TRBV19 and TRBJ2-1): DGGITQSPKYLFRKEGQNVTLSCEQNLNHDAMYWYRQDPGQGLRLIYYSQIVNDFQKGDIAEGYSVSREKKESFPLTVTSAQKNPTAFYLCASSIVGTSGKNEQFFGPGTRLTVL.

This clonotype came up a few times. V gene TRBV10-3 combines with J gene TRBJ1-5; TRBD1 is a possible D gene (5 bases). The CDR3 totals 14 residues. Germline assignment: CDR1 ENHRY and CDR2 SYGVKD. V lost 1 base and J lost 4, with 8 bases in between. CDR3 loop: CAISEYEGNQPQHF. DNA of the CDR3: TGTGCCATCAGTGAGTATGAGGGGAATCAGCCCCAGCATTTT.

This clonotype has more than one count but fewer than ten. V and J are TRBV24-1 and TRBJ2-5; weak D call: TRBD2 (7 bases). Germline CDR1 KGHDR, CDR2 SFDVKD. Between the trimmed V and J ends, which lost 2 bases and 2 bases, there was a span of 14 bases. This CDR3 region has 16 residues. The CDR3 DNA is TGTGCCACCAGTGATTGGGGGGGCGTCCGGCAAGAGACCCAGTACTTC. Its translation is CATSDWGGVRQETQYF.

This clonotype was observed a handful of times. This chain links TRBV12-3 or TRBV12-4 with TRBJ2-3; 7 bases line up with TRBD2. The V and J ends lost 6 bases and 8 bases, in that order; junction bases with no gene match: 11. The CDR3 extends over 14 amino acids. This CDR3 reads CASSTRTGRGTQYF. In DNA, the CDR3 is TGTGCCAGCAGCACTCGGACGGGGAGGGGTACGCAGTATTTT.

The chain links TRBV6-2 or TRBV6-3 to TRBJ2-1; D perhaps matches TRBD2 (5 bases). Germline assignment: CDR1 MNHEY and CDR2 SVGEGT. V was cut by 2 bases and J by 5 bases, with 13 bases left in between. The CDR3 runs 15 residues. CDR3 nucleotide sequence: TGTGCCAGCAGTTACGGACTTTCCCCTAACAATGAGCAGTTCTTC. Amino acid sequence: CASSYGLSPNNEQFF.

This clonotype turned up a few times. CDR3 DNA: TGCGCCAGCAGCTTGGTTGAGGGAAACTATGGCTACACCTTC. This gives the protein CASSLVEGNYGYTF. The chain uses TRBV5-1 and TRBJ1-2; D ambiguous. Germline loops: CDR1 SGHRS, CDR2 YFSETQ. The length of the CDR3 is 14 residues. Trimming took 0 bases from V and 2 from J, leaving 8 bases between them.

This clonotype was seen at least ten times. The chain uses TRBV7-9 and TRBJ2-2; possible D gene TRBD1, 5 bases. The CDR3 runs to 18 residues. V was trimmed by 1 base and J by 7 bases, leaving 22 bases between them. CDR1 SEHNR and CDR2 FQNEAQ come from the germline V gene (reference sequence). CDR3: CASSLVNYGRTPVGELFF. The CDR3 DNA sequence: TGTGCCAGCAGCTTAGTCAATTATGGTCGGACACCAGTCGGGGAGCTGTTTTTT.

The CDR3 nucleotides read TGTGCCACCAGTGACTCCGGGACTGAATCATACAATGAGCAGTTCTTC. The encoded protein is CATSDSGTESYNEQFF. The genes are TRBV24-1 and TRBJ2-1; TRBD2 might be the D (6 bases). Per the germline V gene, CDR1 is KGHDR and CDR2 is SFDVKD. The V and J ends lost 4 bases and 4 bases respectively, with 16 bases between them. The CDR3 has 16 amino acids.

V is TRBV24-1 and J is TRBJ2-1; 10 bases match TRBD2. Trimming removed 10 bases from V and 4 bases from J; junction bases left unmatched: 6. Germline V gene lookup returns CDR1 KGHDR and CDR2 SFDVKD. This CDR3 is built from 14 residues. The CDR3 here is CATALAGVYNEQFF. For the CDR3, the DNA is TGTGCCACAGCCCTAGCGGGAGTTTACAATGAGCAGTTCTTC.

This clonotype was counted only a few times. The chain joins TRBV7-6 to TRBJ1-2; 7 nucleotides agree with TRBD1. The CDR3 covers 14 residues. Trimming cost V 4 bases and J 7 bases; bases outside gene matches: 9. Germline CDR1 SGHVS, CDR2 FNYEAQ. The chain's CDR3 is CASSSTGDFSGYTF. The CDR3 DNA reads as TGTGCCAGCAGCTCTACAGGGGATTTTAGTGGCTACACCTTC.

The J gene is TRBJ2-1, the V gene TRBV12-3 or TRBV12-4; TRBD1 might be the D (6 bases). V lost 5 bases and J 11 bases, leaving 13 bases between the germline ends. The CDR3 length is 12 residues. CDR3 nucleotide sequence: TGTGCCAGCAGTAACAGGGCCACCCAGCAGTTCTTC. Protein sequence: CASSNRATQQFF.